Listed here is a single TCR beta chain. This sample is part of a study of blood T cell repertoires in COVID-19. In the study overall: Sources were T cells, B-cell-depleted T cells, or PBMCs; the material itself was cDNA or gDNA.

V was clipped by 0 bases and J by 6 bases, with 12 bases between them. From germline, CDR1 is MNHEY and CDR2 SVGAGI. This CDR3 comprises 14 residues. The assay was immunoSEQ multiplex PCR, and TCRdb's table has in-frame clones only and misses some. The sample lists about 140,000 clones; approximately 90% were seen once. Enrolment of Seattle patients took place during active infection, and they were followed longitudinally. The sample comprised peripheral blood. This sequence was found in a human donor with COVID-19, enrolled during active disease. The donor label of this sample is uncertain. This sequence joins TRBV6-5 and TRBJ2-7, with D possibly being TRBD2 (6 bases). This CDR3 reads CASSYSSVGSEQYF. In DNA, the CDR3 is TGTGCCAGCAGTTACTCCAGCGTCGGGAGCGAGCAGTACTTC.